This T cell receptor (beta chain) was captured by sequencing in a study of breast tumors, draining lymph nodes, adjacent tissues. Study-level points and caveats: The lymph node origin of tumor T cells was framed as consistent with a hypothesis, not demonstrated. Findings are consistent with lymph node origin and intratumoral expansion of most tumor T cells. Tumor and nontumor repertoires were significantly more similar in luminal-like than in basal-like breast cancer.

Axillary draining lymph nodes of breast cancer patients supplied the node samples. Remarks on this clonotype: Antigen specificity is unknown. One end of the junction is discordant with germline, which a read error may explain.

The CDR3 sequence is 15 residues long. The V gene's germline CDR1 is LNHDA and CDR2 SQIVND (reference sequence). TCRdb fed the multiplex PCR reads into MiXCR, producing one record per CDR3 protein. The sample holds about 200,000 distinct CDR3 sequences, approximately 33% seen once. The rearrangement uses TRBV19 and TRBJ2-2; 8 nucleotides agree with TRBD1. The specimen sequenced was axillary lymph node tissue. The TCR originated in a female donor with breast cancer. Some clones in this sample may be carry-over from other donors' samples. The CDR3 nucleotides are TGTGCCAGTAGTCAGAGGGCAGGGGGCACCGGGGAGCTGTCTTGG. Its translation is CASSQRAGGTGELSW.